The clone carrying this TCR beta chain was counted only a few times. What it binds is not known. This sample is drawn from a study of T-cell reconstitution after alpha-beta-depleted transplantation in children. Study results and caveats: T-cell counts and diversity were attributed mostly to newly produced T cells one year after transplant. Expanded clones from the graft, numbering several hundred, reportedly supplied alpha-beta T cells about two months after transplant.

The CDR3 spans 12 residues. The V gene lost 3 bases and the J gene lost 7 bases, with 7 bases spanning the gap. Germline V gene data show CDR1 as MNHEY and CDR2 as SMNVEV (reference sequence). Preparation of the TCRbeta library involved a method that used unique molecular identifiers. TCRdb ran MiXCR on the PCR reads and lists one entry per CDR3 protein. Of about 58,000 distinct CDR3 sequences listed, 44% were seen once; the top ten hold under 98%. The sequence came from a male patient between 5 and 17 years old who had a stem cell transplant for acute lymphoblastic leukemia, so the T cells may come from the graft donor. The chain employs TRBV27 and TRBJ1-5; a possible D gene is TRBD1 (6 bases). Here the sequenced sample was PBMCs, mostly from graft donor cells, taken 360 days after TCRalphabeta/CD19-depleted stem cell transplant. The CDR3 bases are TGTGCCAGCAGTTTTGGGGGCCAGCCCCAGCATTTT. This gives the protein CASSFGGQPQHF.